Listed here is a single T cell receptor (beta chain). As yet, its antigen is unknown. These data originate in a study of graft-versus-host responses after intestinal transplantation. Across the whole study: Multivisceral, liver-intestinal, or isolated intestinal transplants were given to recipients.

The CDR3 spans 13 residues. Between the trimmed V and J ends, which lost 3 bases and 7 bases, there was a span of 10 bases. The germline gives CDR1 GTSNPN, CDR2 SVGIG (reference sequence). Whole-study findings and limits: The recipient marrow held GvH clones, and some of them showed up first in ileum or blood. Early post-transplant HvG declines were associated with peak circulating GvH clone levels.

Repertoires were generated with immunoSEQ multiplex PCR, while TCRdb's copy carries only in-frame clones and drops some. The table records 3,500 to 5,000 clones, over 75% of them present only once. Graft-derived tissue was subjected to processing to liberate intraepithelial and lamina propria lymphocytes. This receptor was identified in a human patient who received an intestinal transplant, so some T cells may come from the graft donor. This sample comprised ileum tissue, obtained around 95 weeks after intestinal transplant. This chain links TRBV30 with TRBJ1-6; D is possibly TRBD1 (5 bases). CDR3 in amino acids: CAWSGDGNSPLHF. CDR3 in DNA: TGTGCCTGGAGCGGGGACGGAAATTCACCCCTCCACTTT.